The present T cell receptor beta chain was sequenced within a study of blood T cell repertoires in COVID-19. Study at large: Donors in the United States, Italy and Spain gave samples during acute or convalescent COVID-19. PBMCs, B-cell-depleted T cells, or T cells provided the cDNA or gDNA that made up the material.

How the authors handled the data: Amplification of reference gene primers provided the estimated nucleated cell counts. Profiled with immunoSEQ multiplex PCR; TCRdb holds only in-frame clones, not every one. V, J and clone size were drawn from that table, and D and trimming were deduced from the DNA. Counted here are about 170,000 clones, about 88% occurring once; the ten biggest clones make up 7%. J was trimmed by 0 bases and V by 2 bases; bases with no gene match: 3. Germline V gene sequence: CDR1 MGHRA, CDR2 YSYEKL. The CDR3 length is 15 residues. The chain couples TRBV4-1 to TRBJ2-7, with 8 bases that match TRBD1. The clonotype originates from a woman of 80 years or more in a cohort sampled during active or convalescent COVID-19. The sample comprised peripheral blood. CDR3 loop: CASSQRTGPSYEQYF. In DNA, the CDR3 is TGCGCCAGCAGCCAACGGACAGGGCCCTCCTACGAGCAGTACTTC.